The present T cell receptor (beta chain) was sequenced within a study of T cell repertoires in cytomegalovirus infection. About the research overall: As its CMV epitopes, the study selected recently identified HLA-C-restricted and well-studied HLA-B-restricted targets.

This clonotype has a handful of counts. Its specificity is not known. Findings of the study overall: Cumulative frequency of public TCR beta families picked out carriers of CMV plus the relevant HLA.

CDR3 length: 15 amino acids. Per the germline V gene, CDR1 is SGDLS and CDR2 is YYNGEE. The trim removed 3 bases at V and 2 bases at J, leaving 6 bases unmatched. TCRdb analysed the reads with MiXCR anew, one entry per CDR3 protein. The sample holds about 350,000 distinct CDR3 sequences, around a third seen once. The genes are TRBV9 and TRBJ2-3; 7 bases map to TRBD2. The sample consisted of cultured PBMCs, taken from culture after CMV antigen stimulation. This sequence was found in a human donor in good health (CMV status not recorded). Some clones in this sample may be carry-over from other donors' samples. The CDR3 sequence: CASSGLAVDTDTQYF. As DNA, the CDR3 is TGTGCCAGCAGCGGGCTAGCGGTTGACACAGATACGCAGTATTTT.